A selection of T cell receptor beta chains follows, all from one sample in a study of blood T cell repertoires in COVID-19. Clones were read by immunoSEQ multiplex PCR, and TCRdb kept only the in-frame ones, dropping some. The sample yields about 280,000 clones, less than 90% seen once. Material: peripheral blood. Every receptor here comes from a human donor in a cohort sampled during active COVID-19. The conserved cysteine and the conserved F or W are not part of the CDR3 here. D genes are given only for firm matches.

V gene	D gene	CDR3 protein
TRBV5-5	NA	ASSLLTGLYEQY
TRBV28	TRBD2	ASSQLGLVNTGELF
TRBV6-2/TRBV6-3	NA	ASSPSTPYGYT
TRBV9	NA	ASSVEDFIYNEQF
TRBV11-2	TRBD2	ASSLGVGTSETGQF
TRBV18	TRBD1	ASSPPGQALYGYT
TRBV4-3	NA	ASSQEIIDRFYGYT
TRBV27	NA	ASSSSLPRGPWQETQY
TRBV13	TRBD2	ASSLGSGASSYNEQF
TRBV19	TRBD2	ASSESSGSSYEQY
TRBV18	TRBD2	ASSPLQRDSQETQY
TRBV5-1	NA	ASSSSSGANVLT
TRBV27	TRBD2	ASSPSSGNDNEQF
TRBV29-1	TRBD1	SVERPPGQQTDTQY
TRBV5-8	NA	ASSLRLWVTDTQY
TRBV30	NA	AWSVHSGGAGNTIY
TRBV7-2	NA	ASSSLANTDTQY
TRBV5-1	NA	ASSLGSQETQY
TRBV7-9	NA	ASSLSGSKETQY
TRBV3-1/TRBV3-2	NA	ASSPPEQSTLAF
TRBV6-5	NA	ASSLFSGSPLH
TRBV19	TRBD1	ASSSGQGGKLF
TRBV5-1	TRBD1	ATSSGQGNEKLF
TRBV28	TRBD2	ASSLSSSGLSNTGELF
TRBV4-1	NA	ASSLGTRRDTQY